This TCR beta chain was recovered during a study of blood T cell repertoires in COVID-19. Study-level information: Acute and convalescent COVID-19 specimens originated in the United States, Italy and Spain. In each case, the material was cDNA or gDNA derived from T cells, B-cell-depleted T cells, or PBMCs.

The germline CDR1 and CDR2 sequences are ENHRY and SYGVKD. The CDR3 covers 18 residues. Trimming pared 4 bases from V and 2 bases from J, leaving 23 bases between. In the source study's methods: Estimates of nucleated cell counts were drawn from the amplification of reference gene primers. Only in-frame clones appear in the TCRdb table, and some are missing; sequencing was by immunoSEQ multiplex PCR. V, J and clone size are taken as reported in that table, and D and trimming were inferred from the DNA itself. In the table there are roughly 150,000 clones, 88% of which are singletons. The sequenced sample was peripheral blood. The TCR comes from a man aged 50 to 59 who had recovered from COVID-19. The J gene is TRBJ1-1, the V gene TRBV10-3; TRBD1 might be the D (6 bases). The CDR3 nucleotides are TGTGCCATCAGTGCCCGAGGCGCCAGGGGAGGGTCCAACACTGAAGCTTTCTTT. Protein product: CAISARGARGGSNTEAFF.